A selection of T cell receptor beta chains follows, all from one sample in a study of cytomegalovirus exposure and HLA in healthy donors. Sequencing was performed with immunoSEQ multiplex PCR; in TCRdb, only in-frame clones are kept and a portion is missing. This sample lists about 96,000 clones; its ten largest clones have 3% to 4%. The sequenced sample was PBMCs. The receptor source for this set is a woman aged 30 to 39 in good health and CMV-seronegative. The CDR3 runs from the conserved cysteine through the conserved F or W. The D gene is left open where the match is weak.

TRBD1,TRBV6-8,TRBJ1-3,CASSMTTGENGNTIYF,TGTGCCAGCAGCATGACGACAGGGGAAAATGGAAACACCATATATTTT
NA,TRBV19,TRBJ1-1,CASSIDVGLESEAFF,TGTGCCAGTAGTATAGATGTCGGACTGGAGTCTGAAGCTTTCTTT
TRBD1,TRBV28,TRBJ2-1,CATEGQGAEQFF,TGTGCCACCGAGGGACAGGGCGCTGAGCAGTTCTTC
NA,TRBV7-4,TRBJ1-2,CASRRASNYGYTF,TGTGCCAGCAGACGAGCCTCTAACTATGGCTACACCTTC
NA,TRBV9,TRBJ1-1,CASSRGQQEMNTEALF,TGTGCCAGCAGCAGGGGCCAACAGGAGATGAACACTGAAGCTCTCTTT
NA,TRBV7-3,TRBJ1-2,CASSLTAGNHGYTF,TGTGCCAGCAGCTTAACGGCAGGGAACCATGGCTACACCTTC
NA,TRBV27,TRBJ2-3,CASSGVEGADTQYF,TGTGCCAGCAGTGGGGTGGAGGGCGCGGATACGCAGTATTTT
TRBD2,TRBV7-3,TRBJ2-3,CASSLAPSGSGTDTQYF,TGTGCCAGCAGCTTAGCGCCTAGCGGGAGTGGGACAGATACGCAGTATTTT
TRBD1,TRBV11-2,TRBJ1-3,CASSFTGARTSGNTIYF,TGTGCCAGCAGCTTCACAGGGGCCAGAACTTCGGGAAACACCATATATTTT
NA,TRBV7-2,TRBJ2-7,CASSRSGTTYEQYF,TGTGCCAGCAGCCGTAGCGGTACCACCTACGAGCAGTACTTC
TRBD2,TRBV7-9,TRBJ2-7,CASSLGLAGTYQYF,TGTGCCAGCAGCTTGGGACTAGCGGGAACATATCAGTACTTC
NA,TRBV5-8,TRBJ1-1,CASSQSGNTEAFF,TGTGCCAGCAGTCAGTCAGGGAACACTGAAGCTTTCTTT
NA,TRBV5-1,TRBJ1-1,CASSLVAGVAEAFF,TGCGCCAGCAGCTTGGTAGCAGGGGTTGCTGAAGCTTTCTTT
TRBD1,TRBV7-6,TRBJ2-7,CASSFGQGDQSYEQYF,TGTGCCAGCAGCTTTGGACAGGGCGATCAATCCTACGAGCAGTACTTC
NA,TRBV2,TRBJ1-6,CASSEARKRLHF,TGTGCCAGCAGTGAAGCGCGGAAACGCCTCCACTTT
TRBD2,TRBV6-5,TRBJ2-3,CASSYSYAGGSDTQYF,TGTGCCAGCAGTTACTCGTATGCGGGAGGTTCAGATACGCAGTATTTT
TRBD2,TRBV5-1,TRBJ2-2,CASSTRRGDVTGELFF,TGCGCCAGCAGTACGAGGCGGGGGGACGTCACCGGGGAGCTGTTTTTT
TRBD2,TRBV5-1,TRBJ2-7,CASSFRAGGQNEQYF,TGCGCCAGCAGCTTCCGAGCGGGAGGGCAAAACGAGCAGTACTTC
NA,TRBV7-9,TRBJ2-7,CASSRREEYEQYF,TGTGCCAGCAGTCGGAGAGAGGAATACGAGCAGTACTTC
NA,TRBV6-6,TRBJ1-1,CASSPAGWDTEAFF,TGTGCCAGCAGCCCTGCAGGATGGGACACTGAAGCTTTCTTT
TRBD2,TRBV10-1,TRBJ2-2,CASSPGTSGSSRTGELFF,TGCGCCAGCAGCCCCGGGACTAGCGGGAGTAGCCGCACCGGGGAGCTGTTTTTT
NA,TRBV7-3,TRBJ2-1,CASSLTGGGYNEQFF,TGTGCCAGCAGCTTAACGGGGGGAGGATACAATGAGCAGTTCTTC